This T cell receptor (beta chain) was identified during a study of tumor-infiltrating lymphocytes in primary liver carcinoma. This clonotype was counted between two and nine times. A junction end diverges from the germline sequence, so it may reflect a read error. Constant-region priming of about 500 ng total RNA yielded TCR beta cDNA. Three rounds of nested multiplex PCR with slightly modified ARM-PCR produced TCR beta libraries. The first two PCR rounds used TRBV1-TRBV30 primers with a Cbeta primer, 9 to 10 cycles each. MiXCR was run by TCRdb on the multiplex PCR reads, yielding one entry per CDR3 protein. Of tens of thousands of distinct CDR3 sequences in the sample, around 72% were seen once. Germline V gene data show CDR1 as SGHDT and CDR2 as YYEEEE. The CDR3 consists of 16 residues. Co-extraction of both nucleic acids (RNA and DNA) used roughly 18-32 mg of unsorted bulk tissue.

The rearrangement links TRBV5-6 to TRBJ2-3, with 9 bases that match TRBD1. Sequenced input: liver tumor tissue from sampling region 1. Subset meaning: tumor region T1, superior pole. This clonotype originated in a middle-aged man with primary liver carcinoma and hepatitis B virus infection. The CDR3 sequence is CASSFIATGGTDTQYF. The CDR3 bases are TGTGCCAGCAGCTTCATTGCTACAGGGGGCACAGATACACAGTATTTT.